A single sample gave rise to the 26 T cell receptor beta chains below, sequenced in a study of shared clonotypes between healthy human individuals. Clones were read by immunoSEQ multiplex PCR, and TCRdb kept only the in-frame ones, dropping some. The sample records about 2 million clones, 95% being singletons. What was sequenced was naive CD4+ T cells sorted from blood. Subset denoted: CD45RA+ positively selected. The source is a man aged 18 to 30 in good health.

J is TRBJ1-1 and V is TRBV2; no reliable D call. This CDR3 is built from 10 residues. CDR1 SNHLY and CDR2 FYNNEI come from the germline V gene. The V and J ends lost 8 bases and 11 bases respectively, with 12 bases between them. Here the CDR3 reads CASVGPPAFF. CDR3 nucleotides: TGTGCCAGCGTCGGCCCCCCCGCTTTCTTT. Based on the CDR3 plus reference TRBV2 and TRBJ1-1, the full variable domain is EPEVTQTPSHQVTQMGQEVILRCVPISNHLYFYWYRQILGQKVEFLVSFYNNEISEKSEIFDDQFSVERPDGSNFTLKIRSTKLEDSAMYFCASVGPPAFFGQGTRLTVV.

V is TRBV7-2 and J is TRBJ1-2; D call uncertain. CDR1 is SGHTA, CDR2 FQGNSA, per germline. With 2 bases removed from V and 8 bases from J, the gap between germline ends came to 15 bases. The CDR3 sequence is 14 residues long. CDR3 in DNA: TGTGCCAGCAGCTTAATACGTCAGGAAGGGGGCTACACCTTC. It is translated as CASSLIRQEGGYTF.

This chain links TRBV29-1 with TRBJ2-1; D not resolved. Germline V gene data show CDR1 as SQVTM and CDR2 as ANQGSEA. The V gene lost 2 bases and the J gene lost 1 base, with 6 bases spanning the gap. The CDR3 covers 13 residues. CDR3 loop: CSVEIVSYNEQFF. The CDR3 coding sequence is TGCAGCGTTGAAATAGTTTCCTACAATGAGCAGTTCTTC.

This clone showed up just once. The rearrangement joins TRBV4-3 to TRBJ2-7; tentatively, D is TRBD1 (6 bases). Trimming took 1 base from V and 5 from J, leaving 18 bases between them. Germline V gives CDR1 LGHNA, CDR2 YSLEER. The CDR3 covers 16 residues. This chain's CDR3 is CASSQGLGRGVHEQYF. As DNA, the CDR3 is TGCGCCAGCAGCCAAGGGTTGGGCAGGGGTGTCCACGAGCAGTACTTC.

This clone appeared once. The chain's CDR3 is CASSASGTGSAGGYEQYF. CDR3 DNA sequence: TGTGCCAGCTCCGCTTCCGGGACGGGATCGGCTGGGGGTTACGAGCAGTACTTC. J is TRBJ2-7 and V is TRBV18, with D perhaps being TRBD1 or TRBD2 (5 bases each). CDR1 is KGHSH, CDR2 LQKENI, per germline. V was cut by 6 bases and J by 4 bases, with 28 bases left in between. The CDR3 has 18 residues.

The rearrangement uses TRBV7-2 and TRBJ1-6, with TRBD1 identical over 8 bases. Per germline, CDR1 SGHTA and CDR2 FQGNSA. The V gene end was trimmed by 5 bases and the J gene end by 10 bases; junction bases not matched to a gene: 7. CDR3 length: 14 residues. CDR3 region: CASSPNRGGSPLHF. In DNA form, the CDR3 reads TGTGCCAGCAGCCCCAACAGGGGGGGATCACCCCTCCACTTT.

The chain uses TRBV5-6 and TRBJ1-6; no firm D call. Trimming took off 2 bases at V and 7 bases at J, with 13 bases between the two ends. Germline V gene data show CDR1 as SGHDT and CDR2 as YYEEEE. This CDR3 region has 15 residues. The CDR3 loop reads CASSLPRAVNSPLHF. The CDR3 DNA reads TGTGCCAGCAGCTTACCTCGGGCCGTGAATTCACCCCTCCACTTT.

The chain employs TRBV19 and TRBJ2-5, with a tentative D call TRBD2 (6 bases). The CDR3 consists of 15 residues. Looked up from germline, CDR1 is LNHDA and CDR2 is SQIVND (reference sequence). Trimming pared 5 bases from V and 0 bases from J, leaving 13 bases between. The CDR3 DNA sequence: TGTGCCAGTAGTGCCCGGGACTGGTACCAAGAGACCCAGTACTTC. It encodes CASSARDWYQETQYF.

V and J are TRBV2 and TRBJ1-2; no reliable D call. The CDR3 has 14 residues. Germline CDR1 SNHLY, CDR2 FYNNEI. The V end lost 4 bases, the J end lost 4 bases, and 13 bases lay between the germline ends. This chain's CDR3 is CASSGTFLGYGYTF. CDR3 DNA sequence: TGTGCCAGCAGTGGGACGTTTTTAGGCTATGGCTACACCTTC.

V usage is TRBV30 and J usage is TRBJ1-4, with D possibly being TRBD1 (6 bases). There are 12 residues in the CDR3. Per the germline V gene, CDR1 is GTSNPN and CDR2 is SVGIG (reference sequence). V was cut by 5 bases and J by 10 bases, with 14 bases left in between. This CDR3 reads CAWDHQTGKLFF. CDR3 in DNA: TGTGCCTGGGACCACCAGACAGGAAAACTGTTTTTT.

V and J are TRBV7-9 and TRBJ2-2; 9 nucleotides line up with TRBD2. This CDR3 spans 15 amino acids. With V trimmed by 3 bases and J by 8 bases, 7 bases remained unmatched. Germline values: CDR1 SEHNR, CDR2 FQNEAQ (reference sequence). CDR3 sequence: CASSFPAGGTGELFF. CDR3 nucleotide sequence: TGTGCCAGCAGCTTTCCCGCGGGAGGGACAGGGGAGCTGTTTTTT.

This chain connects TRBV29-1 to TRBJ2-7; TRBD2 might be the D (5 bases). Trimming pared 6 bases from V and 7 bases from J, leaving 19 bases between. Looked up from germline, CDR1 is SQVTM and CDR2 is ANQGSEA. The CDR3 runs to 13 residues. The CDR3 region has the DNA TGCAGCGTCTCATCGACTAACCCCAAGGAGCAGTACTTC. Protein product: CSVSSTNPKEQYF.

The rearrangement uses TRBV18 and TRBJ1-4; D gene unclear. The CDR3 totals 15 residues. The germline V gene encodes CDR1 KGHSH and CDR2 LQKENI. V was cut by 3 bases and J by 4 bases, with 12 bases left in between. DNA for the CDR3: TGTGCCAGCTCACCCTCGGGCTTAGATAATGAAAAACTGTTTTTT. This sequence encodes CASSPSGLDNEKLFF.

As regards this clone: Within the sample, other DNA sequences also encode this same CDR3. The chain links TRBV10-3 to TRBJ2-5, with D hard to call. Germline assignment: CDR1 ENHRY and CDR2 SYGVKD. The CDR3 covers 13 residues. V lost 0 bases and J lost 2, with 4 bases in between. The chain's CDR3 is CAISESAQETQYF. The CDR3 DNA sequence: TGTGCCATCAGTGAGTCCGCTCAAGAGACCCAGTACTTC.

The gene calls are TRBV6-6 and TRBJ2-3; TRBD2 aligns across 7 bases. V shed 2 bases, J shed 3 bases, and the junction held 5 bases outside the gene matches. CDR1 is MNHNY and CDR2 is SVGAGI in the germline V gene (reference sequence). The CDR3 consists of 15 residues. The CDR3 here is CASSYGGGSTDTQYF. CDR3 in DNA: TGTGCCAGCAGTTACGGGGGGGGATCGACAGATACGCAGTATTTT.

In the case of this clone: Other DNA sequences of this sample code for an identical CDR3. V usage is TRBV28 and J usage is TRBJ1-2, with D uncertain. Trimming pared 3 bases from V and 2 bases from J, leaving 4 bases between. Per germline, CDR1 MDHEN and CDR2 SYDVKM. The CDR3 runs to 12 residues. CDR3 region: CASSFTNYGYTF. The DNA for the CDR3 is TGTGCCAGCAGTTTTACCAACTATGGCTACACCTTC.

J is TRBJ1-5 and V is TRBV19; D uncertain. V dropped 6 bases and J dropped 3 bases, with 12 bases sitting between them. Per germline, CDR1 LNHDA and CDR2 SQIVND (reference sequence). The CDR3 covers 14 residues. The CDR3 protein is CASSPGRLNQPQHF. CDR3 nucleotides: TGTGCCAGTAGCCCAGGACGGCTCAATCAGCCCCAGCATTTT.

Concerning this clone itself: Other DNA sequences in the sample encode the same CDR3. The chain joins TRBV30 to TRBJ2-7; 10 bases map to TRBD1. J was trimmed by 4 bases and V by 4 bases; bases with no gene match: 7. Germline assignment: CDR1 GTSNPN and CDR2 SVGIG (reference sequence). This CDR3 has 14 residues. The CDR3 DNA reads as TGTGCCTGGACGTCGGGACAGGGGCCGTACGAGCAGTACTTC. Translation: CAWTSGQGPYEQYF.

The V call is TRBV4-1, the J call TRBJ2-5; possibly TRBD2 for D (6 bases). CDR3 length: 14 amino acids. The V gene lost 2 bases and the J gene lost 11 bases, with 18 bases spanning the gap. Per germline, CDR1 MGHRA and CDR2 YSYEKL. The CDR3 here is CASSQPGTSAGQYF. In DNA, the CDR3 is TGCGCCAGCAGCCAACCTGGTACTAGTGCGGGGCAGTACTTC.

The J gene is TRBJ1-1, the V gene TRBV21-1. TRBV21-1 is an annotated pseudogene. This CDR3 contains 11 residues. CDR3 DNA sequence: TGTGCCAGCGATGTGGGGACTGAAGCTTTCTTT. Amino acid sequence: CASDVGTEAFF.

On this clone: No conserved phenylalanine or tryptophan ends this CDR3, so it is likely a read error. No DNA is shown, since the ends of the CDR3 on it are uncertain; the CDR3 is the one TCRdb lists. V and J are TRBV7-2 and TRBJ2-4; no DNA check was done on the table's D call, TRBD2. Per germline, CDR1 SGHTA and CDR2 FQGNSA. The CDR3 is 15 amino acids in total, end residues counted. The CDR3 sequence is CASSWGLAGEPPHSV.

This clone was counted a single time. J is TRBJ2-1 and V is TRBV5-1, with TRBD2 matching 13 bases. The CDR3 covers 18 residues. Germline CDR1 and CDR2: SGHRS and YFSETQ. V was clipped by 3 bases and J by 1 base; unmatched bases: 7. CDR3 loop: CASSSGLAGVGSYNEQFF. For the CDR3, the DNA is TGCGCCAGCAGCTCCGGACTAGCGGGAGTAGGGTCCTACAATGAGCAGTTCTTC.

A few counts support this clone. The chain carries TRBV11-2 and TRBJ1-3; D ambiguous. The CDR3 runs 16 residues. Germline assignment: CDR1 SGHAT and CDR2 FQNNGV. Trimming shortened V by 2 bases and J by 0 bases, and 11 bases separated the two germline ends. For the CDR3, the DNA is TGTGCCAGCAGCTTACTTTTCGGACTCTCTGGAAACACCATATATTTT. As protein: CASSLLFGLSGNTIYF.

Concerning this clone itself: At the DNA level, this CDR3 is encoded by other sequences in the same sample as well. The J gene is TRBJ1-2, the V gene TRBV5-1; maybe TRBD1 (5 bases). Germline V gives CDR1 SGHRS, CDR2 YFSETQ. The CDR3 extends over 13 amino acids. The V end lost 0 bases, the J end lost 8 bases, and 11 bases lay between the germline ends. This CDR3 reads CASSLGQGPGYTF. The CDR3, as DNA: TGCGCCAGCAGCTTGGGTCAGGGACCCGGCTACACCTTC.

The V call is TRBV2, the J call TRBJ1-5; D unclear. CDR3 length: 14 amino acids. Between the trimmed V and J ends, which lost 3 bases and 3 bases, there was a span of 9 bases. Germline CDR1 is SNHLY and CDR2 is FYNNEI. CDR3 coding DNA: TGTGCCAGCAGTGAGGATACCTCCAATCAGCCCCAGCATTTT. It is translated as CASSEDTSNQPQHF.

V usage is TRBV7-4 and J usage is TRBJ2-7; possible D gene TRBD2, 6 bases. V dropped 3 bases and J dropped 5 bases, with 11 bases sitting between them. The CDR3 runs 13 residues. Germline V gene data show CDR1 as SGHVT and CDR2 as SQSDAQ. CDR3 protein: CASSLGGSHEQYF. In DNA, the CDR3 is TGTGCCAGCAGCTTGGGAGGAAGCCACGAGCAGTACTTC.